One T cell receptor (beta chain) is described in this entry. Profiling relied on immunoSEQ multiplex PCR, and the TCRdb table lists in-frame clones only, not all of them. Of around 33,000 clones listed, approximately 80% are singletons. Germline assignment: CDR1 SGDLS and CDR2 YYNGEE. This CDR3 region has 11 residues. V was clipped by 7 bases and J by 5 bases, with 10 bases between them. These data come from a study of OX40 agonist ivuxolimab in advanced cancers. The V gene is TRBV9, the J gene TRBJ2-7, with a possible D match to TRBD2 (6 bases). The clonotype was recovered from an adult with an advanced solid tumor such as melanoma, head and neck, liver or kidney cancer. This material consisted of CD4+ or CD8+ T cells sorted from blood, taken in a trial of the OX40 agonist ivuxolimab. CDR3 in DNA: TGTGCCAGCGGGGACTGGGACGAGCAGTACTTC. Its protein product is CASGDWDEQYF.